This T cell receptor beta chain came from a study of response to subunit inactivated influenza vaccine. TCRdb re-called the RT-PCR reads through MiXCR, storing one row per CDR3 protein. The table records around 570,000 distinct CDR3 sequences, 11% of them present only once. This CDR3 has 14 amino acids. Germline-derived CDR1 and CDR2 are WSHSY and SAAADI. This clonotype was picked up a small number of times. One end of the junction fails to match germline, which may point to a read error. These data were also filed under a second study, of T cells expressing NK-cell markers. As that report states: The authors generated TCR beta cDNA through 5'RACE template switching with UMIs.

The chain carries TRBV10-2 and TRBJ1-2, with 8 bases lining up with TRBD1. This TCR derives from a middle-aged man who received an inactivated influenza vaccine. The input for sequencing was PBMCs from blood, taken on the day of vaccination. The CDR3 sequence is CASSPQGANNGYTF. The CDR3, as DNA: TGCGCCAGCAGCCCCCAGGGGGCTAACAATGGCTACACCTTC.